This passage covers 31 T cell receptor beta chains from one sample sequenced in a study of vaccination effects on CD4 cells after COVID-19. For these TCRs, the target antigens are not known. Before any sequencing was done, the ViraFEST assay used viral peptide pools to expand antigen-specific CD4+ T cells. When 10 to 11 days of culture had elapsed, CD4+ T cells were isolated. Each participant was administered two doses of either the BNT162b2 or the mRNA-1273 vaccine. Generated by immunoSEQ multiplex PCR, the TCRdb table keeps only in-frame clones and is missing some. The sample has some 69,000 clones, about 74% seen once. The input for sequencing was CD4+ T cells from PBMCs cultured with HCoV-229E spike peptides, taken after COVID-19 vaccination. The receptors come from a human donor who received a COVID-19 vaccine.

CDR3 sequence: CASSQSTVLTDTQYF. CDR3 coding DNA: TGTGCCAGCAGCCAAAGTACTGTGTTGACAGATACGCAGTATTTT. The chain employs TRBV4-2 and TRBJ2-3; D gene ambiguous. Germline assignment: CDR1 LGHNA and CDR2 YNFKEQ. V lost 2 bases and J 3 bases, leaving 12 bases between the germline ends. This CDR3 comprises 15 residues.

This sequence joins TRBV5-1 and TRBJ1-6; D is perhaps TRBD1 (6 bases). V lost 2 bases and J 14 bases, leaving 14 bases between the germline ends. Germline V gene lookup returns CDR1 SGHRS and CDR2 YFSETQ. This CDR3 is 13 amino acids long. CDR3 in amino acids: CASSLETGYTLHF. CDR3 nucleotide sequence: TGCGCCAGCAGCTTAGAGACAGGTTACACCCTCCACTTT.

The chain combines TRBV6-2 or TRBV6-3 with TRBJ2-7; D is undetermined. Between the trimmed V and J ends, which lost 3 bases and 6 bases, there was a span of 12 bases. CDR3 size: 13 residues. Germline V gene sequence: CDR1 MNHEY, CDR2 SVGEGT. In nucleotides, the CDR3 is TGTGCCAGCAGTTATATTGGCGTAGCCGAGCAGTACGTC. Translated: CASSYIGVAEQYV.

This clone was observed once. This chain links TRBV24-1 with TRBJ2-7; D is unclear. Germline V lookup: CDR1 KGHDR, CDR2 SFDVKD. The CDR3 runs to 9 residues. CDR3 nucleotides: TGTGCCACCAGTGATCCTGGACCCGTC. Its translation: CATSDPGPV.

Only a few counts were recorded for this clone. The chain employs TRBV10-1 and TRBJ2-6; D not resolved. Trimming took 3 bases from V and 0 from J, leaving 6 bases between them. The CDR3 covers 15 residues. In germline, CDR1 is WNHNN, CDR2 SYGVQD (reference sequence). CDR3 sequence reads: CASSEGGSGANVLTF. The CDR3 DNA reads as TGCGCCAGCAGTGAAGGCGGCTCTGGGGCCAACGTCCTGACTTTC.

This chain connects TRBV9 to TRBJ1-3; a possible D gene is TRBD1 (6 bases). The length of the CDR3 is 15 residues. Germline assignment: CDR1 SGDLS and CDR2 YYNGEE. With 2 bases removed from V and 0 bases from J, the gap between germline ends came to 9 bases. The DNA of the CDR3 is TGTGCCAGCAGCGTGGGGGGCCTCTCTGGAAACACCATATATTTT. This sequence encodes CASSVGGLSGNTIYF.

The sample holds one count of this clone. The chain is built from TRBV7-2 and TRBJ2-5, with D possibly TRBD1 on 6 matching bases. Per the germline V gene, CDR1 is SGHTA and CDR2 is FQGNSA. Trimming removed 6 bases from V and 2 bases from J, with 10 bases in between. This CDR3 has 13 amino acids. In nucleotides, the CDR3 is TGTGCCAGCAGTACGGACAGACAAGAGACCCAGTACTTC. Translating gives CASSTDRQETQYF.

J is TRBJ2-3 and V is TRBV4-1; 11 nucleotides agree with TRBD2. The germline V gene encodes CDR1 MGHRA and CDR2 YSYEKL. Trimming took 1 base from V and 2 from J; bases not matched to a gene: 5. CDR3 length: 17 residues. Written as DNA, the CDR3 is TGCGCCAGCAGCCAAGGAGGACTAGCGGGTTACACAGATACGCAGTATTTT. It yields the protein CASSQGGLAGYTDTQYF.

This sequence joins TRBV4-1 and TRBJ1-3; D remains ambiguous. The germline CDR1 and CDR2 sequences are MGHRA and YSYEKL. There are 18 residues in the CDR3. V shed 0 bases and J shed 5 bases, with 20 bases lying between them. CDR3 residues: CASSQDFGVEDRRNTIYF. CDR3 nucleotide sequence: TGCGCCAGCAGCCAAGATTTCGGAGTGGAGGACCGTAGAAACACCATATATTTT.

This clone was found a few times. The chain carries TRBV12-3 or TRBV12-4 and TRBJ1-1, with D possibly TRBD1 on 5 matching bases. The CDR3 sequence is 12 residues long. V was pared by 6 bases and J by 3 bases, with 8 bases between. The CDR3 DNA is TGTGCCAGCAGGGGGGGGTACACTGAAGCTTTCTTT. Translation: CASRGGYTEAFF.

The J gene is TRBJ2-5, the V gene TRBV20-1, with 7 bases fitting TRBD2. CDR3 size: 14 residues. V lost 3 bases and J lost 5; bases outside the gene matches: 9. Germline lookup yields CDR1 DFQATT and CDR2 SNEGSKA (reference sequence). CDR3 region: CSASEGQGGETQYF. The CDR3 nucleotides are TGCAGTGCTAGTGAGGGCCAGGGAGGGGAGACCCAGTACTTC.

The rearrangement uses TRBV5-1 and TRBJ2-5; the D gene is possibly TRBD2 (6 bases). Germline values: CDR1 SGHRS, CDR2 YFSETQ. The CDR3 runs 15 residues. Trimming took off 5 bases at V and 2 bases at J, with 16 bases between the two ends. In nucleotides, the CDR3 is TGCGCCAGCAGGTACGCGGGGACGGCACAAGAGACCCAGTACTTC. Its protein product is CASRYAGTAQETQYF. Using reference TRBV5-1 and TRBJ2-5 for the parts outside the CDR3, the full variable domain is KAGVTQTPRYLIKTRGQQVTLSCSPISGHRSVSWYQQTPGQGLQFLFEYFSETQRNKGNFPGRFSGRQFSNSRSEMNVSTLELGDSALYLCASRYAGTAQETQYFGPGTRLLVL.

This clone was observed a few times. This chain uses TRBV5-1 with TRBJ2-5; 7 bases are a match to TRBD1. V was pared by 1 base and J by 2 bases, with 2 bases of the junction left unmatched. This CDR3 contains 14 residues. Germline loops: CDR1 SGHRS, CDR2 YFSETQ. The CDR3 reads CASSLTTGQETQYF. The CDR3 bases are TGCGCCAGCAGCTTGACGACAGGGCAAGAGACCCAGTACTTC.

This chain links TRBV6-5 with TRBJ1-2; 7 nucleotides line up with TRBD1. Germline CDR1 MNHEY, CDR2 SVGAGI. The ends lost 6 bases at V and 6 bases at J; junction bases unmatched: 13. The CDR3 has 15 amino acids. The CDR3 reads CASSRTRDSLNGYTF. The DNA for the CDR3 is TGTGCCAGCAGCCGTACCCGGGACAGCTTAAATGGCTACACCTTC.

This chain connects TRBV10-3 to TRBJ2-3; 7 positions match TRBD1. From germline, CDR1 is ENHRY and CDR2 SYGVKD. The CDR3 runs 13 residues. Trimming at V came to 10 bases and at J to 5 bases, leaving 9 bases not matched to a gene. CDR3: CATRQGEGDTQYF. CDR3 DNA: TGTGCCACCCGACAGGGTGAGGGAGATACGCAGTATTTT.

This chain joins TRBV3-1 (or the pseudogene TRBV3-2) and TRBJ1-2; tentative D call: TRBD1 (5 bases). This CDR3 has 13 amino acids. Germline V gene data show CDR1 as LGHDT and CDR2 as YNNKEL (reference sequence). V lost 2 bases and J lost 8, with 12 bases in between. This CDR3 reads CASSQSAGSGYTF. DNA for the CDR3: TGTGCCAGCAGCCAATCGGCAGGGAGCGGCTACACCTTC.

This rearrangement joins TRBV7-9 to TRBJ2-5; 7 positions match TRBD2. Unmatched junction bases numbered 23, after V lost 5 bases and J lost 5 bases. Germline V gene sequence: CDR1 SEHNR, CDR2 FQNEAQ (reference sequence). The CDR3 totals 19 residues. CDR3 bases: TGTGCCAGCAGCCCCCGAACCGGGACTACCTTAAATCTGGGGGAGACCCAGTACTTC. Amino acid sequence: CASSPRTGTTLNLGETQYF.

The chain joins TRBV12-3 or TRBV12-4 to TRBJ2-2; no clear D. The CDR3 loop spans 13 amino acids. The V and J ends lost 6 bases and 6 bases respectively, with 11 bases between them. The CDR3 DNA reads as TGTGCCAGCAGCCCATCTTATGCCGGGGAGCTGTTTTTT. Protein sequence: CASSPSYAGELFF.

V and J are TRBV6-5 and TRBJ1-2; perhaps TRBD1 as D (5 bases). Trimming pared 6 bases from V and 4 bases from J, leaving 15 bases between. CDR3 length equals 14 residues. CDR1 MNHEY and CDR2 SVGAGI come from the germline V gene. CDR3 nucleotides: TGTGCCAGCAGCAATACTGGGGGGGGCTATGGCTACACCTTC. Its translation: CASSNTGGGYGYTF.

The chain uses TRBV5-1 and TRBJ2-3; 10 nucleotides match TRBD2. Germline CDR1 is SGHRS and CDR2 is YFSETQ. The CDR3 is made up of 14 amino acids. V gave up 5 bases and J gave up 4 bases; unmatched junction bases: 4. The CDR3 DNA sequence: TGCGCCAGCAGGAGCGGGGGGGCCTCAGATACGCAGTATTTT. Protein sequence: CASRSGGASDTQYF.

The V call is TRBV7-3, the J call TRBJ2-1; D perhaps matches TRBD1 (6 bases). CDR3 length: 15 residues. V lost 4 bases, J lost 0 bases, and 10 bases lay in between. Looked up from germline, CDR1 is SGHTA and CDR2 is FQGTGA. In DNA form, the CDR3 reads TGTGCCAGCAGCTCGTCGACAGGCTCCTACAATGAGCAGTTCTTC. This gives the protein CASSSSTGSYNEQFF. Filled out from reference TRBV7-3 and TRBJ2-1, the complete variable domain reads GAGVSQTPSNKVTEKGKYVELRCDPISGHTALYWYRQSLGQGPEFLIYFQGTGAADDSGLPNDRFFAVRPEGSVSTLKIQRTERGDSAVYLCASSSSTGSYNEQFFGPGTRLTVL.

V is TRBV5-1 and J is TRBJ2-1; 9 bases fit TRBD1. Germline V gives CDR1 SGHRS, CDR2 YFSETQ. V lost 4 bases and J lost 6; bases outside the gene matches: 8. The CDR3 sequence is 15 residues long. The CDR3 spells CASSIPGQGFNEQFF. DNA for the CDR3: TGCGCCAGCAGCATTCCGGGACAGGGATTCAATGAGCAGTTCTTC.

This chain uses TRBV6-4 with TRBJ1-1; no clear D. The CDR3 runs to 13 residues. Per the germline V gene, CDR1 is MRHNA and CDR2 is SNTAGT. V shed 4 bases and J shed 0 bases, with 6 bases lying between them. The DNA for the CDR3 is TGTGCCAGCAGTGGGGCGGTGAACACTGAAGCTTTCTTT. This gives the protein CASSGAVNTEAFF.

The chain recombines TRBV5-5 with TRBJ1-2; no reliable D call. The CDR3 consists of 15 residues. The germline gives CDR1 SGHKS, CDR2 YYEKEE (reference sequence). V was pared by 4 bases and J by 4 bases, with 17 bases between. The CDR3: CASSHKTDSGYGYTF. The CDR3 nucleotides are TGTGCCAGCAGCCACAAGACGGATAGTGGCTATGGCTACACCTTC. Full variable domain (missing parts from reference TRBV5-5 and TRBJ1-2): DAGVTQSPTHLIKTRGQQVTLRCSPISGHKSVSWYQQVLGQGPQFIFQYYEKEERGRGNFPDRFSARQFPNYSSELNVNALLLGDSALYLCASSHKTDSGYGYTFGSGTRLTVV.

V is TRBV2 and J is TRBJ2-3, with unresolved D. The V gene's germline CDR1 is SNHLY and CDR2 FYNNEI. The V end was cut by 3 bases, the J end by 2 bases, with 12 bases between. The CDR3 totals 15 residues. CDR3 residues: CASSERRVLTDTQYF. The DNA of the CDR3 is TGTGCCAGCAGTGAGCGACGGGTACTCACAGATACGCAGTATTTT.

In its sample, this clone was seen once. V is TRBV28 and J is TRBJ2-7; no reliable D call. CDR3 length: 13 amino acids. The V end was cut by 5 bases, the J end by 0 bases, with 8 bases between. CDR1 and CDR2 (germline): MDHEN, SYDVKM. The chain's CDR3 is CASSLTPSYEQYV. CDR3 DNA: TGTGCCAGCAGTCTGACACCCTCCTACGAGCAGTACGTC.

The gene calls are TRBV10-1 and TRBJ1-1, with a possible D match to TRBD1 (6 bases). V was cut by 3 bases and J by 4 bases, with 9 bases left in between. This CDR3 is 13 amino acids long. CDR1 and CDR2 from the germline V gene are WNHNN and SYGVQD (reference sequence). CDR3 nucleotide sequence: TGCGCCAGCAGTGAAGGACAGTTCACTGAAGCTTTCTTT. This translates into CASSEGQFTEAFF.

The chain carries TRBV15 and TRBJ1-4, with D possibly TRBD1 on 5 matching bases. The germline V and J ends were trimmed by 3 bases and 4 bases, with 15 bases remaining between them. Per the germline V gene, CDR1 is LNHNV and CDR2 is YYDKDF (reference sequence). The length of the CDR3 is 16 residues. As DNA, the CDR3 is TGTGCCACCAGCAGGGCCTCAGGGAACAATAATGAAAAACTGTTTTTT. Residues: CATSRASGNNNEKLFF.

This chain joins TRBV21-1 and TRBJ2-3; TRBD2, as called in the table, went unchecked against the DNA. TRBV21-1 is recorded as a pseudogene. The CDR3 is made up of 14 amino acids. DNA for the CDR3: TGTGCCAGCAGCAACCTACCTAGCACAGATACGCAGTATTTT. Its translation: CASSNLPSTDTQYF.

J is TRBJ2-3 and V is TRBV27; either TRBD1 or TRBD2 may fit D (6 bases each). CDR1 and CDR2 (germline): MNHEY, SMNVEV (reference sequence). V was shortened by 7 bases and J by 1 base, with 15 bases between the two germline ends. This CDR3 comprises 15 residues. This chain's CDR3 is CASKSPGAGTDTQYF. In nucleotides, the CDR3 is TGTGCCAGCAAAAGCCCGGGGGCCGGCACAGATACGCAGTATTTT.

The table lists this clone with a few counts. The V gene is TRBV24-1, the J gene TRBJ1-5, with D perhaps matching TRBD1 (5 bases). Trimming cost V 6 bases and J 6 bases, with 14 bases left between them. This CDR3 spans 14 amino acids. From germline, CDR1 is KGHDR and CDR2 SFDVKD. The CDR3 spells CATSREGSFQPQHF. The DNA for the CDR3 is TGTGCCACCAGTCGGGAGGGGAGTTTTCAGCCCCAGCATTTT.